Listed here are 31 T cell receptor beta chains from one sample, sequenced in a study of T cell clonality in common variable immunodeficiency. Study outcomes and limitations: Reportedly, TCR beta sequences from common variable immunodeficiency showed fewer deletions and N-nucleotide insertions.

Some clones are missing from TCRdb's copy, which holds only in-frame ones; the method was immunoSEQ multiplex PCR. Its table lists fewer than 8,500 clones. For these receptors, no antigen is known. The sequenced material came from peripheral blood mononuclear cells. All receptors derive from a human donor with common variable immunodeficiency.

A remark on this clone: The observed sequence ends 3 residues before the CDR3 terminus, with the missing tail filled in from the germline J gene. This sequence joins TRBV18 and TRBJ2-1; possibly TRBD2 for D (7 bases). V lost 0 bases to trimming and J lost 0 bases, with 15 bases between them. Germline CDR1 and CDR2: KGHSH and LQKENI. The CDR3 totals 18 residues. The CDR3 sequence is CASSPPNGLGGSYNEQFF. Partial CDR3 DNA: TGTGCCAGCTCACCACCCAACGGACTAGGGGGCTCCTACAATGAG. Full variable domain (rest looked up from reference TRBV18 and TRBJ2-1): NAGVMQNPRHLVRRRGQEARLRCSPMKGHSHVYWYRQLPEEGLKFMVYLQKENIIDESGMPKERFSAEFPKEGPSILRIQQVVRGDSAAYFCASSPPNGLGGSYNEQFFGPGTRLTVL.

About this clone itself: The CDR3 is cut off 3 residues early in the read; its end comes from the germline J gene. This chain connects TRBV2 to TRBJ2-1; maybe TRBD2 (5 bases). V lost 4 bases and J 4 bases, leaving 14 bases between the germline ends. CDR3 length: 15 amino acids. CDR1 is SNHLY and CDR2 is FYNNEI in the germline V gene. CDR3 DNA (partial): TGTGCCAGCAGTGTCGCTAGCCCGCTATACAATGAG. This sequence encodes CASSVASPLYNE. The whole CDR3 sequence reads CASSVASPLYNEQFF.

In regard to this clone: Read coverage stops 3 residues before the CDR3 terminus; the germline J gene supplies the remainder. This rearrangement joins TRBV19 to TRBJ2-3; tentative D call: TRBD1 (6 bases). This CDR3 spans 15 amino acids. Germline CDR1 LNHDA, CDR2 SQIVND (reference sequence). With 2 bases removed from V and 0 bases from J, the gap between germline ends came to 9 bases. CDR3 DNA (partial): TGTGCCAGTAGTATATCCGGGACAAGCACAGATACG. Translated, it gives CASSISGTSTDT. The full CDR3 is CASSISGTSTDTQYF.

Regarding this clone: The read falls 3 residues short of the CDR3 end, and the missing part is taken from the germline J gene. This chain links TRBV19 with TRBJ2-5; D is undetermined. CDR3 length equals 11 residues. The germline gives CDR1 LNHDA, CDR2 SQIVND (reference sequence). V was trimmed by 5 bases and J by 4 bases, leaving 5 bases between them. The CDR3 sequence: CASSLRETQYF. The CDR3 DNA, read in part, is TGTGCCAGTAGTCTCAGAGAGACC. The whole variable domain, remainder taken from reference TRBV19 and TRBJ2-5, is DGGITQSPKYLFRKEGQNVTLSCEQNLNHDAMYWYRQDPGQGLRLIYYSQIVNDFQKGDIAEGYSVSREKKESFPLTVTSAQKNPTAFYLCASSLRETQYFGPGTRLLVL.

CDR3 in amino acids: CASSTRRVHRLHDQPQHF. CDR3 bases read: TGTGCCAGTAGTACCAGGCGGGTTCACAGACTACATGATCAGCCC. The chain has TRBV19 and TRBJ1-5; D gene ambiguous. The read halts 3 residues ahead of the CDR3 end, with the missing end drawn from the germline J gene. The V gene lost 4 bases and the J gene lost 5 bases, with 24 bases spanning the gap. The V gene's germline CDR1 is LNHDA and CDR2 SQIVND (reference sequence). The length of the CDR3 is 18 residues.

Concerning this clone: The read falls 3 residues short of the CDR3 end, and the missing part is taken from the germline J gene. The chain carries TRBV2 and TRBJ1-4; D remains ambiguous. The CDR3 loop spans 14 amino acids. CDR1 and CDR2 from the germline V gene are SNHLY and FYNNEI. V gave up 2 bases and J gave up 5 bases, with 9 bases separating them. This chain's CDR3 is CASSESAGNEKLFF. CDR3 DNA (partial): TGTGCCAGCAGTGAATCGGCGGGAAATGAAAAA.

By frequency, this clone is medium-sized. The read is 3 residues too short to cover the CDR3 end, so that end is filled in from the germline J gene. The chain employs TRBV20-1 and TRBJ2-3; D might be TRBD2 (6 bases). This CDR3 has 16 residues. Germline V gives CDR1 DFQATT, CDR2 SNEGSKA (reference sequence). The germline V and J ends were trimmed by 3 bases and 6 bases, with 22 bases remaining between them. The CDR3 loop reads CSASRKVTVAGDTQYF. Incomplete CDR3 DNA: TGCAGTGCTAGCAGAAAAGTGACAGTCGCGGGGGATACG.

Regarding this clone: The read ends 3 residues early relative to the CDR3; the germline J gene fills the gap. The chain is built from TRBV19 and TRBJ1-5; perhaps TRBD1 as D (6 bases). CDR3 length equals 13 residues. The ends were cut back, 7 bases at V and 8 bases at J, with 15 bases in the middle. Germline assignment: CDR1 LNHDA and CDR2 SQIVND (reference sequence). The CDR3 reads CASTFTPGEPQHF. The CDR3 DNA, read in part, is TGTGCCAGTACCTTTACCCCAGGGGAGCCC.

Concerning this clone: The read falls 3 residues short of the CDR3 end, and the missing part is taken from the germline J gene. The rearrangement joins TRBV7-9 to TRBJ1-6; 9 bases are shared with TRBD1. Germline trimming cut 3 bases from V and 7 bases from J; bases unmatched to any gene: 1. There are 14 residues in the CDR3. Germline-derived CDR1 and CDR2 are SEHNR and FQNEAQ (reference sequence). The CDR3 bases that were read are TGTGCCAGCAGCTTCGGACAGGGGAATTCACCC. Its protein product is CASSFGQGNSP. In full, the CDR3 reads CASSFGQGNSPLHF.

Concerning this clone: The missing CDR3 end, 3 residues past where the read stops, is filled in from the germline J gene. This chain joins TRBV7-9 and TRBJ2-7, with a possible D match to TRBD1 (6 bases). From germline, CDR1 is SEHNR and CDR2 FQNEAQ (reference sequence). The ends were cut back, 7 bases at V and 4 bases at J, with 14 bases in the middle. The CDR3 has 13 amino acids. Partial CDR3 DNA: TGTGCCAGCACCCTCGACAGGTCGTACGAG. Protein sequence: CASTLDRSYE. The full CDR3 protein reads CASTLDRSYEQYF.

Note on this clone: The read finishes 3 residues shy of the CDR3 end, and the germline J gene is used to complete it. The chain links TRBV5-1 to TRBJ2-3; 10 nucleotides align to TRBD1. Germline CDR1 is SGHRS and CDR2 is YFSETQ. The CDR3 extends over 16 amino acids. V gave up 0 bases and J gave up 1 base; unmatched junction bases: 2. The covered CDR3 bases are TGCGCCAGCAGCTTGGCCGGGACAGGGGGCACAGATACG. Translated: CASSLAGTGGTDT. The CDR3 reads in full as CASSLAGTGGTDTQYF.

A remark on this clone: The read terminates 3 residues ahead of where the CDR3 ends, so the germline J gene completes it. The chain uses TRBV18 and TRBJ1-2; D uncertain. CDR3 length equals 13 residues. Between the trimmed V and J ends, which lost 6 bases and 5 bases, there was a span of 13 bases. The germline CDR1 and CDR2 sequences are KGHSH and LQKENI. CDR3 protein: CASSGAGPYGYTF. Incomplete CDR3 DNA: TGTGCCAGCTCCGGCGCAGGCCCTTATGGC.

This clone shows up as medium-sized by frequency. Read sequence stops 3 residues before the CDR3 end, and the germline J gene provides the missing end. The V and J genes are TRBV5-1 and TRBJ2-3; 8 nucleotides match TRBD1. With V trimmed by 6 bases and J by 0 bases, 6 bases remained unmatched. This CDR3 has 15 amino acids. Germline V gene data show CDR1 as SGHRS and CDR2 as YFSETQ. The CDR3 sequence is CASTPGQVSTDTQYF. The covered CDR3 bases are TGCGCCAGCACGCCGGGACAGGTTAGCACAGATACG.

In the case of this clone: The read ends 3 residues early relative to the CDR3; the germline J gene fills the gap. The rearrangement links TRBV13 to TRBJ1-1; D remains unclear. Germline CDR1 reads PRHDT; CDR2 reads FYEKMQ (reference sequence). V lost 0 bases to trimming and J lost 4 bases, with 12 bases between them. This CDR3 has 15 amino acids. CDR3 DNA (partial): TGTGCCAGCAGCTTAGGCATAGGGTTGCTCACTGAA. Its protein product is CASSLGIGLLTE. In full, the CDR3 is CASSLGIGLLTEAFF.

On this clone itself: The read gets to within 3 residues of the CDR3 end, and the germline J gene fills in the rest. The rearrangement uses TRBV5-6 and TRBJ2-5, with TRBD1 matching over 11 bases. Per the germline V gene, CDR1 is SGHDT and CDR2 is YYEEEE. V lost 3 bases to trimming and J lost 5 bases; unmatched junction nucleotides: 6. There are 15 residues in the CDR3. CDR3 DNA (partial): TGTGCCAGCAGCTCCGGACAGGGGGCATTGGAGACC. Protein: CASSSGQGALET. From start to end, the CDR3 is CASSSGQGALETQYF.

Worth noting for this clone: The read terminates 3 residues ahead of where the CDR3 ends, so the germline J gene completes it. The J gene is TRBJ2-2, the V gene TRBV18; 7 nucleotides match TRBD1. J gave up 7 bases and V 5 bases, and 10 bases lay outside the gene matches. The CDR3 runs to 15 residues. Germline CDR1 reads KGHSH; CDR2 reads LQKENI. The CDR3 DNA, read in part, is TGTGCCAGCTCAAAAGACAGGGAGCCCAGCGGGGAG. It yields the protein CASSKDREPSGE. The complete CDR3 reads CASSKDREPSGELFF.

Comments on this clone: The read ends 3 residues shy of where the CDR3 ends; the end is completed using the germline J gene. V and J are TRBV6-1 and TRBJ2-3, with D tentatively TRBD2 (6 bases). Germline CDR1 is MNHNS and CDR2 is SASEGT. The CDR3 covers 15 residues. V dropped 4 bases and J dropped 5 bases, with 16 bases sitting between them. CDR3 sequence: CASSGVGSSVDTQYF. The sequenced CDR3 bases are TGTGCCAGCAGTGGAGTAGGGTCTAGCGTAGATACG.

CDR3 DNA, as far as it was read: TGTGCCAGCAGCTTGCGTACGACAGGGCTCACTGAA. Protein sequence: CASSLRTTGLTE. In full, the CDR3 is CASSLRTTGLTEAFF. V and J are TRBV11-2 and TRBJ1-1; 7 nucleotides line up with TRBD1. The CDR3 end is not reached by the read, which stops 3 residues before it; the germline J gene fills it in. This CDR3 contains 15 residues. Germline-derived CDR1 and CDR2 are SGHAT and FQNNGV. V shed 3 bases, J shed 4 bases, and the junction held 8 bases outside the gene matches.

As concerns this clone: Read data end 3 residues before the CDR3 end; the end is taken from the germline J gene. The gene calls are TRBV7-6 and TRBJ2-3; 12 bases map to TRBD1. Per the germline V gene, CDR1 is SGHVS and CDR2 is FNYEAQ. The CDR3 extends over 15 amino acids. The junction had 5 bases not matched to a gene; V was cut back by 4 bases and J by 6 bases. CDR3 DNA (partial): TGTGCCAGCAGCTCTTGGGACAGGGGGCCGGATACG. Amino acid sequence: CASSSWDRGPDT. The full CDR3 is CASSSWDRGPDTQYF.

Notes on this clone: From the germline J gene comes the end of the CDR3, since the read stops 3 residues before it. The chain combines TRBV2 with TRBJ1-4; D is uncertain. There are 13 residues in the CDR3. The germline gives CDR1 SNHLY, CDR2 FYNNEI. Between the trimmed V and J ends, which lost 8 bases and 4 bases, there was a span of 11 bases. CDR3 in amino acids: CASGTGNNEKLFF. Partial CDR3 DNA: TGTGCCAGCGGAACGGGGAATAATGAAAAA. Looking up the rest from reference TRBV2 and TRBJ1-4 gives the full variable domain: EPEVTQTPSHQVTQMGQEVILRCVPISNHLYFYWYRQILGQKVEFLVSFYNNEISEKSEIFDDQFSVERPDGSNFTLKIRSTKLEDSAMYFCASGTGNNEKLFFGSGTQLSVL.

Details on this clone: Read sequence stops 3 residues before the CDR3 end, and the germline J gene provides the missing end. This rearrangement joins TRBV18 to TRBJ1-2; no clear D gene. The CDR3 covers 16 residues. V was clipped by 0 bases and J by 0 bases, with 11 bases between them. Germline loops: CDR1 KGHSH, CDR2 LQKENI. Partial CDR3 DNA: TGTGCCAGCTCACCACCGACGGGTCTAGCTAACTATGGC. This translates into CASSPPTGLANYG. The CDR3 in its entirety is CASSPPTGLANYGYTF.

CDR3 sequence reads: CAWVPQGVEKLFF. The sequenced CDR3 bases are TGTGCCTGGGTCCCCCAAGGGGTCGAAAAA. The chain joins TRBV30 to TRBJ1-4; D may be TRBD1 (5 bases). The read stops 3 residues short of the end of the CDR3; the missing end is completed from the germline J gene. The CDR3 sequence is 13 residues long. With 5 bases removed from V and 8 bases from J, the gap between germline ends came to 15 bases. In germline, CDR1 is GTSNPN, CDR2 SVGIG (reference sequence).

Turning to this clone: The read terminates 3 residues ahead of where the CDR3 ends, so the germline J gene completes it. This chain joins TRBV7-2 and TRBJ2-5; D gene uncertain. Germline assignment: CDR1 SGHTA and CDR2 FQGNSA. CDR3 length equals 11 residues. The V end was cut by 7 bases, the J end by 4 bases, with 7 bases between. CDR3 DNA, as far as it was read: TGTGCCAGCACGCACAGAGAGACC. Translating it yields CASTHRET. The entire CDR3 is CASTHRETQYF.

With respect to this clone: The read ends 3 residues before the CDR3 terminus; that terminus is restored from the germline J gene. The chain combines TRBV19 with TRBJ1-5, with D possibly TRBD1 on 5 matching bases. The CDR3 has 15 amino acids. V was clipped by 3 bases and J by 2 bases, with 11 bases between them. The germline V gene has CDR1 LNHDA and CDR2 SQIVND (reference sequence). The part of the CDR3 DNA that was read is TGTGCCAGTAGTATGGTAGGGGAGGGCAATCAGCCC. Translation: CASSMVGEGNQP. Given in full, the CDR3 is CASSMVGEGNQPQHF.

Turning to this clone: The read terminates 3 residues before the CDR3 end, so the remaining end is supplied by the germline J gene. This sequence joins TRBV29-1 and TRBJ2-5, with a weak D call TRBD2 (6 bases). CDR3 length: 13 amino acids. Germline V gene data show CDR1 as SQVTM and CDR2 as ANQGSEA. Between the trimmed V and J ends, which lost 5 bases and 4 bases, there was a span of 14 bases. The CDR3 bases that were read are TGCAGCGTTCACAGACTAGTGGGAGAGACC. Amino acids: CSVHRLVGET. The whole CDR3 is CSVHRLVGETQYF. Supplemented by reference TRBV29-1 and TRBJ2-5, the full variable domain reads SAVISQKPSRDICQRGTSLTIQCQVDSQVTMMFWYRQQPGQSLTLIATANQGSEATYESGFVIDKFPISRPNLTFSTLTVSNMSPEDSSIYLCSVHRLVGETQYFGPGTRLLVL.

CDR3 amino acids: CASSGWTSGRLEDSYEQYF. CDR3 bases read: TGTGCCAGCTCAGGTTGGACTAGCGGGAGGCTAGAGGACTCCTACGAG. This sequence joins TRBV18 and TRBJ2-7, with 14 bases lining up with TRBD2. The read finishes 3 residues shy of the CDR3 end, and the germline J gene is used to complete it. The V and J ends lost 5 bases and 0 bases, in that order; junction bases with no gene match: 12. The CDR3 totals 19 residues. Germline-derived CDR1 and CDR2 are KGHSH and LQKENI.

This CDR3 is CASGAGGKPQHF. Partial CDR3 DNA: TGTGCCTCCGGGGCAGGGGGTAAGCCC. The V and J genes are TRBV30 and TRBJ1-5; 7 nucleotides align to TRBD1. From the germline J gene comes the end of the CDR3, since the read stops 3 residues before it. This CDR3 has 12 amino acids. Trimming at V came to 7 bases and at J to 8 bases, leaving 8 bases not matched to a gene. Germline V CDR1 and CDR2: GTSNPN, SVGIG (reference sequence).

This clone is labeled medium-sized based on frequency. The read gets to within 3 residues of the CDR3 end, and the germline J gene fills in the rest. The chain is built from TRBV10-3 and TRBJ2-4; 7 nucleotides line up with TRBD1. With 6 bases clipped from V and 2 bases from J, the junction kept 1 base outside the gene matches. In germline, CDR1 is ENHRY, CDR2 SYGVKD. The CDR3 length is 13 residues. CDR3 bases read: TGTGCCATCAGGGGACAGTCCAAAAACATT. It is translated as CAIRGQSKNI. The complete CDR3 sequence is CAIRGQSKNIQYF.

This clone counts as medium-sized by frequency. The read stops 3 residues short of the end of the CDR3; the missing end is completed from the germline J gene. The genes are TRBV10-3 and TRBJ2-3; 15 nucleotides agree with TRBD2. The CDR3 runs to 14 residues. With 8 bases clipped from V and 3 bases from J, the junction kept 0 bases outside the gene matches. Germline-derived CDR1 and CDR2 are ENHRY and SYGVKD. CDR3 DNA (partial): TGTGCCATCGGGACTAGCGGGAGGACAGATACG. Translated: CAIGTSGRTDT. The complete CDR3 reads CAIGTSGRTDTQYF.

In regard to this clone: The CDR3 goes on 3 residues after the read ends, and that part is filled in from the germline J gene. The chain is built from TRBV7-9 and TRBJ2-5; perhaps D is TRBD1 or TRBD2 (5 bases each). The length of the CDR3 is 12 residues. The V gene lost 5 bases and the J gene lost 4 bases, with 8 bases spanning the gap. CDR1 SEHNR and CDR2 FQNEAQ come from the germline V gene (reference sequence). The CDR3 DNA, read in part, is TGTGCCAGCAGCCCAGGGAGAGAGACC. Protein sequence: CASSPGRET. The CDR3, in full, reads CASSPGRETQYF.

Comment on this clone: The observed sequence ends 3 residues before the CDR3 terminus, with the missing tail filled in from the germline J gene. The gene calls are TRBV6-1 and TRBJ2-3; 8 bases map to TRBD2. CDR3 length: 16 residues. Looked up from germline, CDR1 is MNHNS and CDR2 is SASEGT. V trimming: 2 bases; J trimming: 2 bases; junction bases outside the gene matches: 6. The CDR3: CASSERVAGPTDTQYF. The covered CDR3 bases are TGTGCCAGCAGTGAAAGGGTAGCGGGACCCACAGATACG.